The rows below give T cell receptor beta chains drawn from one sample of a study of control samples from healthy donors and cancer patients. Method: immunoSEQ multiplex PCR; TCRdb's copy keeps in-frame clones and lacks some. The table lists about 120,000 clones, approximately 94% of them singletons, with 1.7% in the top ten. The sample taken for sequencing was PBMCs. These receptors came from a man aged 50 or older with head and neck cancer. CDR3s include the opening cysteine and the closing phenylalanine or tryptophan. The D gene is left open where the match is weak. Only part of the rows carry a size: once, few, many, or a class if the clone is expanded.

size: .
D: .
V: TRBV9
J: TRBJ2-7
CDR3: CASSVDQGPKYEQYF
DNA: TGTGCCAGCAGCGTAGACCAAGGTCCCAAGTACGAGCAGTACTTC

size: few
D: .
V: TRBV24-1
J: TRBJ2-4
CDR3: CATSATGSSKNIQYF
DNA: TGTGCCACCAGTGCTACAGGGTCGTCCAAAAACATTCAGTACTTC

size: .
D: .
V: TRBV19
J: TRBJ2-3
CDR3: CAPSLEVSGTDTQYF
DNA: TGTGCCCCTTCACTTGAGGTTTCAGGCACAGATACGCAGTATTTT

size: .
D: .
V: TRBV21-1
J: TRBJ2-2
CDR3: CASRRDRRTVTGELFF
DNA: TGTGCCAGCAGAAGGGACAGGCGGACCGTAACCGGGGAGCTGTTTTTT

size: .
D: .
V: TRBV7-9
J: TRBJ2-2
CDR3: CASSLLGGGTGELFF
DNA: TGTGCCAGCAGCTTACTGGGAGGAGGAACCGGGGAGCTGTTTTTT

size: .
D: .
V: TRBV3-1/TRBV3-2
J: TRBJ2-1
CDR3: CASSQGQVSNEQFF
DNA: TGTGCCAGCAGCCAAGGTCAGGTTTCGAATGAGCAGTTCTTC

size: .
D: TRBD1
V: TRBV4-2
J: TRBJ2-5
CDR3: CASSQDIQGQETQYF
DNA: TGTGCCAGCAGCCAAGATATACAGGGGCAAGAGACCCAGTACTTC

size: .
D: TRBD2
V: TRBV5-1
J: TRBJ2-7
CDR3: CATKTSGGPLGEQYF
DNA: TGCGCCACCAAGACTAGCGGGGGCCCTTTAGGAGAGCAGTACTTC

size: .
D: TRBD2
V: TRBV3-1/TRBV3-2
J: TRBJ2-3
CDR3: CASSPGLAGSTDTQYF
DNA: TGTGCCAGCAGCCCTGGACTAGCGGGAAGCACAGATACGCAGTATTTT

size: .
D: .
V: TRBV4-1
J: TRBJ1-5
CDR3: CASDPNYGELNQPQHF
DNA: TGCGCCAGCGACCCCAACTACGGGGAATTGAATCAGCCCCAGCATTTT

size: .
D: .
V: TRBV7-3
J: TRBJ2-2
CDR3: CASSLEQGGIGELFF
DNA: TGTGCCAGCAGCTTAGAACAGGGCGGGATCGGGGAGCTGTTTTTT

size: once
D: .
V: TRBV15
J: TRBJ1-5
CDR3: CATSSHRLAQPQHF
DNA: TGTGCCACCAGCAGCCACCGATTGGCCCAGCCCCAGCATTTT

size: .
D: TRBD1
V: TRBV5-4
J: TRBJ1-1
CDR3: CASSSTGQGLTEAFF
DNA: TGTGCCAGCAGCTCTACCGGACAGGGGTTAACTGAAGCTTTCTTT

size: .
D: .
V: TRBV28
J: TRBJ2-3
CDR3: CASSLLADTQYF
DNA: TGTGCCAGCAGCCTTCTAGCGGATACGCAGTATTTT

size: .
D: .
V: TRBV28
J: TRBJ1-1
CDR3: CASSAPGVRRTEAFF
DNA: TGTGCCAGCAGTGCCCCAGGGGTGAGGAGGACTGAAGCTTTCTTT

size: .
D: .
V: TRBV5-1
J: TRBJ1-5
CDR3: CASSLAEGDQPQHF
DNA: TGCGCCAGCAGCTTAGCCGAAGGTGACCAGCCCCAGCATTTT

size: .
D: .
V: TRBV28
J: TRBJ1-2
CDR3: CASNPQGYYGYTF
DNA: TGTGCCAGCAATCCACAGGGCTACTATGGCTACACCTTC

size: .
D: TRBD1
V: TRBV6-2/TRBV6-3
J: TRBJ2-7
CDR3: CASSEVQGASYEQYF
DNA: TGTGCCAGCAGTGAGGTACAGGGGGCCTCCTACGAGCAGTACTTC

size: .
D: TRBD1
V: TRBV12-3/TRBV12-4
J: TRBJ2-7
CDR3: CASSYRGKDEQYF
DNA: TGTGCCAGCAGCTACAGGGGCAAGGACGAGCAGTACTTC

size: .
D: .
V: TRBV6-6
J: TRBJ2-7
CDR3: CASRTSLDEQYF
DNA: TGTGCCAGCAGGACTTCCTTAGACGAGCAGTACTTC

size: .
D: .
V: TRBV24-1
J: TRBJ2-1
CDR3: CATSDARPGPDNEQFF
DNA: TGTGCCACCAGTGATGCGAGACCGGGACCCGACAATGAGCAGTTCTTC

size: once
D: .
V: TRBV7-9
J: TRBJ2-1
CDR3: CATNGGSNEQFF
DNA: TGTGCCACCAATGGGGGCTCTAATGAGCAGTTCTTC

size: .
D: TRBD1
V: TRBV6-5
J: TRBJ1-1
CDR3: CASEQGDTEAFF
DNA: TGTGCCAGCGAGCAGGGGGACACTGAAGCTTTCTTT

size: once
D: .
V: TRBV30
J: TRBJ1-4
CDR3: CAWSAQLNEKLFF
DNA: TGTGCCTGGAGTGCGCAGCTTAATGAAAAACTGTTTTTT

size: .
D: TRBD2
V: TRBV5-1
J: TRBJ2-3
CDR3: CASSLLLTGGADTQYF
DNA: TGCGCCAGCAGCTTACTCTTGACGGGGGGAGCAGATACGCAGTATTTT

size: .
D: .
V: TRBV7-9
J: TRBJ2-7
CDR3: CASSAGSRTYEQYF
DNA: TGTGCCAGCAGCGCCGGAAGCCGTACCTACGAGCAGTACTTC

size: .
D: .
V: TRBV27
J: TRBJ2-7
CDR3: CASGQRSYEQYF
DNA: TGTGCCAGCGGCCAGCGCTCCTACGAGCAGTACTTC

size: .
D: TRBD1
V: TRBV6-1
J: TRBJ2-7
CDR3: CASSEAQGLSEQYF
DNA: TGTGCCAGCAGTGAAGCACAGGGGCTGTCCGAGCAGTACTTC

size: .
D: TRBD1
V: TRBV4-1
J: TRBJ1-6
CDR3: CASSQFRDRDSPLHF
DNA: TGCGCCAGCAGCCAATTCCGGGACAGGGATTCACCCCTCCACTTT

size: .
D: .
V: TRBV12-3/TRBV12-4
J: TRBJ2-7
CDR3: CASSFASSYEQYF
DNA: TGTGCCAGCAGTTTTGCGAGCTCCTACGAGCAGTACTTC

size: .
D: .
V: TRBV15
J: TRBJ1-6
CDR3: CATSRDANSPLHF
DNA: TGTGCCACCAGCAGAGATGCAAATTCACCCCTCCACTTT

size: .
D: .
V: TRBV30
J: TRBJ2-7
CDR3: CAWKMGGAPPEQYF
DNA: TGTGCCTGGAAAATGGGGGGGGCGCCTCCCGAGCAGTACTTC

size: .
D: .
V: TRBV4-1
J: TRBJ1-3
CDR3: CASSLSSGNTIYF
DNA: TGCGCCAGCAGCCTGAGCTCTGGAAACACCATATATTTT

size: .
D: .
V: TRBV5-1
J: TRBJ2-7
CDR3: CASSSREVIRESSYEQYF
DNA: TGCGCCAGCAGCTCGCGTGAGGTGATTCGGGAGAGCTCCTACGAGCAGTACTTC

size: .
D: TRBD1
V: TRBV7-8
J: TRBJ1-5
CDR3: CASSQDRSMGNQPQHF
DNA: TGTGCCAGCAGCCAGGACAGGTCGATGGGCAATCAGCCCCAGCATTTT

size: once
D: .
V: TRBV7-3
J: TRBJ2-3
CDR3: CASSLVGSNTDTQYF
DNA: TGTGCCAGCAGCCTCGTAGGGAGTAACACAGATACGCAGTATTTT

size: .
D: .
V: TRBV2
J: TRBJ2-5
CDR3: CASSRSGEFGETQYF
DNA: TGTGCCAGCAGTAGGTCAGGGGAATTCGGAGAGACCCAGTACTTC

size: .
D: .
V: TRBV10-3
J: TRBJ1-2
CDR3: CAISSAGEDGYTF
DNA: TGTGCCATCTCTAGCGCAGGGGAAGATGGCTACACCTTC

size: .
D: TRBD1
V: TRBV28
J: TRBJ2-3
CDR3: CASSGQGPGGTDTQYF
DNA: TGTGCCAGCAGCGGACAGGGGCCTGGAGGTACAGATACGCAGTATTTT

size: .
D: .
V: TRBV5-5
J: TRBJ1-1
CDR3: CASSPGREWGRAFF
DNA: TGTGCCAGCAGCCCGGGAAGGGAATGGGGTAGGGCTTTCTTT

size: .
D: .
V: TRBV21-1
J: TRBJ1-2
CDR3: CATQTNSYGYTF
DNA: TGTGCCACCCAGACAAATTCCTATGGCTACACCTTC

size: .
D: TRBD1
V: TRBV5-1
J: TRBJ2-7
CDR3: CASSLGAGQGYEQYF
DNA: TGCGCCAGCAGCTTGGGGGCAGGACAGGGCTACGAGCAGTACTTC

size: .
D: TRBD2
V: TRBV2
J: TRBJ2-3
CDR3: CASSDESGGSRDTQYF
DNA: TGTGCCAGCAGTGACGAAAGCGGGGGTTCGAGGGATACGCAGTATTTT

size: .
D: .
V: TRBV28
J: TRBJ2-7
CDR3: CASTTGPFYEQYF
DNA: TGTGCCAGCACCACAGGGCCTTTCTACGAGCAGTACTTC

size: .
D: .
V: TRBV21-1
J: TRBJ1-6
CDR3: CASSRGGYYNSPLHF
DNA: TGTGCCAGCAGCCGAGGCGGATATTACAATTCACCCCTCCACTTT

size: .
D: .
V: TRBV5-1
J: TRBJ1-2
CDR3: CASSFLGVDYGYTF
DNA: TGCGCCAGCAGCTTCCTGGGAGTTGACTATGGCTACACCTTC

size: .
D: .
V: TRBV7-2
J: TRBJ1-6
CDR3: CASSSARDSPLHF
DNA: TGTGCCAGCAGCTCCGCAAGGGATTCACCCCTCCACTTT

size: .
D: .
V: TRBV19
J: TRBJ2-2
CDR3: CASSMDVTGELFF
DNA: TGTGCCAGTAGTATGGACGTGACCGGGGAGCTGTTTTTT